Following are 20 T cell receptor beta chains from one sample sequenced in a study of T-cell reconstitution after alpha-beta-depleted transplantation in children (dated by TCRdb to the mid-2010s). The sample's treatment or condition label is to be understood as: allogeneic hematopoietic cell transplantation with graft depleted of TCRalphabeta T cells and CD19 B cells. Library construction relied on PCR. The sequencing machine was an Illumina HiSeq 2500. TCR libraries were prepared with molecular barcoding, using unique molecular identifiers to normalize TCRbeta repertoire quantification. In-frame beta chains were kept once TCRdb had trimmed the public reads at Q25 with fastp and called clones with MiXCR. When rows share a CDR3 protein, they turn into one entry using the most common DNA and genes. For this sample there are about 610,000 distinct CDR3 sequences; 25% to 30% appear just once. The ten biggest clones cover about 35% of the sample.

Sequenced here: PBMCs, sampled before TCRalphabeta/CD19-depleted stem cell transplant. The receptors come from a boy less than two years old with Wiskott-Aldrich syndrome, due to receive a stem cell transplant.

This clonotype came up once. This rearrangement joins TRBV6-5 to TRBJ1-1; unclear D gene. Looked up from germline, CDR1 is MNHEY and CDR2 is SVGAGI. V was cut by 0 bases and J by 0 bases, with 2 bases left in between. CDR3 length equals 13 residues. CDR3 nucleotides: TGTGCCAGCAGTTACTCGTTGAACACTGAAGCTTTCTTT. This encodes CASSYSLNTEAFF.

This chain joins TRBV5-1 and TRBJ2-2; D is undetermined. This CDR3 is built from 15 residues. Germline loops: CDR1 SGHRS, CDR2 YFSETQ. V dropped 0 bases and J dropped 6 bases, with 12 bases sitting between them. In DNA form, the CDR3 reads TGCGCCAGCAGCTTGGTGCTAACGCGACCCGGGGAGCTGTTTTTT. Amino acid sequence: CASSLVLTRPGELFF.

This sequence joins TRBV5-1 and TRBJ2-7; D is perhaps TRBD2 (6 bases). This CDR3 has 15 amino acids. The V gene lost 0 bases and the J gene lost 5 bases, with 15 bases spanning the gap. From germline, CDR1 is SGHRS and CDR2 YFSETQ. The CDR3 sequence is CASSLAGGGIDEQYF. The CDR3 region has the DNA TGCGCCAGCAGCTTGGCTGGTGGCGGGATCGACGAGCAGTACTTC.

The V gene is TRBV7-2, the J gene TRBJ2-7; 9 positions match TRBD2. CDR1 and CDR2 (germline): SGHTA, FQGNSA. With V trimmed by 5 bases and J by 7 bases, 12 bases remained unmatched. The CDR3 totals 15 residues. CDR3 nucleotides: TGTGCCAGCAGCCGAATGGCTAGCGGGGTTGGGGAGCAGTACTTC. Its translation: CASSRMASGVGEQYF. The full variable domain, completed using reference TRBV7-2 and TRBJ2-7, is GAGVSQSPSNKVTEKGKDVELRCDPISGHTALYWYRQSLGQGLEFLIYFQGNSAPDKSGLPSDRFSAERTGGSVSTLTIQRTQQEDSAVYLCASSRMASGVGEQYFGPGTRLTVT.

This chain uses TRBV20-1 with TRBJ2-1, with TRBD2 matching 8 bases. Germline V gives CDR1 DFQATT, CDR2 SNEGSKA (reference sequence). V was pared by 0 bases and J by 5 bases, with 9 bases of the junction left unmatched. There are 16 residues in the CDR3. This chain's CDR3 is CSARDWGSGIDNEQFF. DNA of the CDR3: TGCAGTGCTAGAGATTGGGGTAGCGGGATCGACAATGAGCAGTTCTTC.

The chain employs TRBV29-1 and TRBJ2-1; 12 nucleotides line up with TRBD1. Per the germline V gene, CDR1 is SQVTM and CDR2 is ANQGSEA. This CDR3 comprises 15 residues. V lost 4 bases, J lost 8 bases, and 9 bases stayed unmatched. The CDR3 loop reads CSVAFRGQGAYEQFF. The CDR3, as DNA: TGCAGCGTTGCTTTCCGGGGACAGGGGGCCTATGAGCAGTTCTTC.

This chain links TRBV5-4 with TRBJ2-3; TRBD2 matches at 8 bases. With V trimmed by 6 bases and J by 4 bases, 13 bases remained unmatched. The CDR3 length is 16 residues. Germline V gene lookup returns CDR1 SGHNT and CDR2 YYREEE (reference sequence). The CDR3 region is CASTAGSGRGSDTQYF. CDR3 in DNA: TGTGCCAGCACGGCGGGAAGCGGGAGAGGTTCAGATACGCAGTATTTT. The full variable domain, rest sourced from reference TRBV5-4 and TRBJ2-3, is ETGVTQSPTHLIKTRGQQVTLRCSSQSGHNTVSWYQQALGQGPQFIFQYYREEENGRGNFPPRFSGLQFPNYSSELNVNALELDDSALYLCASTAGSGRGSDTQYFGPGTRLTVL.

CDR3 amino acids: CASSSADRGETQYF. The CDR3 bases are TGTGCCAGCAGCTCGGCGGACAGGGGAGAGACCCAGTACTTC. V gene TRBV7-9 combines with J gene TRBJ2-5, with 9 bases fitting TRBD1. CDR3 length: 14 amino acids. Germline V gene data show CDR1 as SEHNR and CDR2 as FQNEAQ (reference sequence). The V and J ends lost 4 bases and 4 bases, in that order; junction bases with no gene match: 4. Together with reference TRBV7-9 and TRBJ2-5, the CDR3 gives the full variable domain: DTGVSQNPRHKITKRGQNVTFRCDPISEHNRLYWYRQTLGQGPEFLTYFQNEAQLEKSRLLSDRFSAERPKGSFSTLEIQRTEQGDSAMYLCASSSADRGETQYFGPGTRLLVL.

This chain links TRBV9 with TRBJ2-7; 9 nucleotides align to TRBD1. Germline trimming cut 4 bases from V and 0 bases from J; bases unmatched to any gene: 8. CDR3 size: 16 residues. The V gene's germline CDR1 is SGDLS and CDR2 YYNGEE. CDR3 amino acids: CASSHPGQGISYEQYF. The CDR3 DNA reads TGTGCCAGCAGCCATCCGGGACAGGGAATCTCCTACGAGCAGTACTTC.

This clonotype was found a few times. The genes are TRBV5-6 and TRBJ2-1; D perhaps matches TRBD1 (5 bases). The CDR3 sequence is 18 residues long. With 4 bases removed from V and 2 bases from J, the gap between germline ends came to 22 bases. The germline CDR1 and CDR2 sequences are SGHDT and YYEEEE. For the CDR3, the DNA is TGTGCCAGCAGCACGTACAGGTCAACGCTACAAGCCTACAATGAGCAGTTCTTC. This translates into CASSTYRSTLQAYNEQFF. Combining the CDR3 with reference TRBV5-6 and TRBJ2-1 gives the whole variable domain DAGVTQSPTHLIKTRGQQVTLRCSPKSGHDTVSWYQQALGQGPQFIFQYYEEEERQRGNFPDRFSGHQFPNYSSELNVNALLLGDSALYLCASSTYRSTLQAYNEQFFGPGTRLTVL.

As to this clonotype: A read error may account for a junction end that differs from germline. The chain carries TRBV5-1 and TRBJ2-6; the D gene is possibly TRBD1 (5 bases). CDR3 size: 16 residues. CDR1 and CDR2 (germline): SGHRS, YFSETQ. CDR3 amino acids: CASSSSSGAGANGLTF. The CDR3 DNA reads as TGCGCCAGCAGCTCTTCCTCTGGGGCTGGGGCCAACGGCCTGACTTTC.

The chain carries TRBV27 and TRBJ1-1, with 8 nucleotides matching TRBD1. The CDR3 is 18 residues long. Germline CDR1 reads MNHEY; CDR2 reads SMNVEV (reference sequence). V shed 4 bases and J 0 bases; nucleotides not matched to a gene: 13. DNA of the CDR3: TGTGCCAGCAGTTCGATGACAGGGGTCACTATAGTGAACACTGAAGCTTTCTTT. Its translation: CASSSMTGVTIVNTEAFF.

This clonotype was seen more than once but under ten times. CDR3 in amino acids: CASSLREFSGRNNEQFF. The CDR3 DNA is TGTGCCAGCAGTTTAAGGGAGTTTAGCGGGAGGAACAATGAGCAGTTCTTC. The chain joins TRBV28 to TRBJ2-1, with 10 nucleotides matching TRBD2. The CDR3 has 17 amino acids. The ends lost 2 bases at V and 5 bases at J; junction bases unmatched: 9. Germline CDR1 and CDR2: MDHEN and SYDVKM.

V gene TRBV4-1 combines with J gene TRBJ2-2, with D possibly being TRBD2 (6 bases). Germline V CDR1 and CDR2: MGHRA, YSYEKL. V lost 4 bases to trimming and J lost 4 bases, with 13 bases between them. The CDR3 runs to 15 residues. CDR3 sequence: CASSPGDLRTGELFF. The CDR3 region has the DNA TGCGCCAGCAGCCCGGGAGACTTGCGCACCGGGGAGCTGTTTTTT.

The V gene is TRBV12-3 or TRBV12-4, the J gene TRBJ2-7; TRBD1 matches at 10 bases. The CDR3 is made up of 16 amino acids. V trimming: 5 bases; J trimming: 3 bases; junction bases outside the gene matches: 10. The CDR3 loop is CASSPRDRGMFYEQYF. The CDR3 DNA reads TGTGCCAGCAGTCCCCGGGACAGGGGAATGTTCTACGAGCAGTACTTC.

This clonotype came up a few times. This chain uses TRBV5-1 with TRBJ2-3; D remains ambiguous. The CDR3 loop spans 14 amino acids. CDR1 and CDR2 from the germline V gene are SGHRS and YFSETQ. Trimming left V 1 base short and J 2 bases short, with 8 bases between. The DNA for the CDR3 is TGCGCCAGCAGCTTGTCGGGTTACACAGATACGCAGTATTTT. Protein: CASSLSGYTDTQYF.

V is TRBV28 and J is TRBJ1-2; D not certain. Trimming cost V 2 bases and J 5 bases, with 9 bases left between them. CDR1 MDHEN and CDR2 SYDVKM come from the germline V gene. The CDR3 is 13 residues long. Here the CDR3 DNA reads TGTGCCAGCAGTTTACGACTGGATTATGGCTACACCTTC. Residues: CASSLRLDYGYTF.

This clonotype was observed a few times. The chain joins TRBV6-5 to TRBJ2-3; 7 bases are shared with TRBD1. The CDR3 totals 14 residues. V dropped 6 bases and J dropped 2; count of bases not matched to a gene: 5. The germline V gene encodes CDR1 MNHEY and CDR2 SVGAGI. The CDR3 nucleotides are TGTGCCAGCAGACGGGACAGACTCACAGATACGCAGTATTTT. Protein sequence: CASRRDRLTDTQYF.

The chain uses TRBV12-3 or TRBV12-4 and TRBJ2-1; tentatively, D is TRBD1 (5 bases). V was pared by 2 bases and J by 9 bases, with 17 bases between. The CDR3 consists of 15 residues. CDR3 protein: CASSLSRVRWAEQFF. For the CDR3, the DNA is TGTGCCAGCAGTTTAAGCAGGGTTCGTTGGGCTGAGCAGTTCTTC.

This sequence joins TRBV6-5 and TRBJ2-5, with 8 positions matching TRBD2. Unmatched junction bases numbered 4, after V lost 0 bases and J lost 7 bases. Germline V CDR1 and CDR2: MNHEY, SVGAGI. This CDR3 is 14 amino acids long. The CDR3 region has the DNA TGTGCCAGCAGTTACTCCGGGAGGGCCCGGACCCAGTACTTC. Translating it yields CASSYSGRARTQYF.